The 31 T cell receptor beta chains given below trace back to one sample, sequenced in a study of human T cells and chemical hapten exposure. TCRdb ran MiXCR on the RACE reads and lists one entry per CDR3 protein. In the table there are 150,000 to 200,000 distinct CDR3 sequences, roughly a quarter of which are singletons. Time point indicated: patch test 3, about 24 weeks after DPC sensitization. Treatment: therapeutic diphenylcyclopropenone sensitization with weekly scalp DPC. Source: whole blood, taken in connection with sensitization to the hapten diphenylcyclopropenone (DPC). Receptors originate from a woman in her thirties or forties with alopecia areata. Some clones in this sample may be carry-over from other donors' samples.

This rearrangement joins TRBV10-3 to TRBJ2-7; no firm D call. The CDR3 contains 12 residues. V lost 8 bases to trimming and J lost 0 bases, with 8 bases between them. Germline V gene sequence: CDR1 ENHRY, CDR2 SYGVKD. CDR3: CAIATVSYEQYF. As DNA, the CDR3 is TGTGCCATCGCCACAGTCTCCTACGAGCAGTACTTC.

The rearrangement uses TRBV28 and TRBJ2-3; either TRBD1 or TRBD2 may fit D (5 bases each). There are 14 residues in the CDR3. Germline V gives CDR1 MDHEN, CDR2 SYDVKM. The V gene lost 5 bases and the J gene lost 1 base, with 10 bases spanning the gap. The CDR3 coding sequence is TGTGCCAGCAGTAGGCAGGGAGGCACAGATACGCAGTATTTT. Amino acid sequence: CASSRQGGTDTQYF.

This clonotype has only a few counts. V gene TRBV7-2 combines with J gene TRBJ2-7; 14 nucleotides align to TRBD2. The V gene end was trimmed by 3 bases and the J gene end by 1 base; junction bases not matched to a gene: 5. CDR1 and CDR2 from the germline V gene are SGHTA and FQGNSA. The length of the CDR3 is 17 residues. The CDR3 DNA is TGTGCCAGCAGCTTGGCCGGACTAGCGGGAGGTTCCTACGAGCAGTACTTC. Translation: CASSLAGLAGGSYEQYF.

Concerning this clonotype itself: A much larger clone differs from this one at a single base, so this may be a read error. The chain has TRBV7-7 and TRBJ2-1; D may be TRBD1 (5 bases). Looked up from germline, CDR1 is SSHAT and CDR2 is FNYEAQ (reference sequence). The CDR3 covers 13 residues. The CDR3 DNA sequence: TGTGCTCGCAGCTTAGGTCCGGGCAGGGCGGAGTTCTTC. Translation gives CARSLGPGRAEFF.

This sequence joins TRBV28 and TRBJ1-2, with D possibly TRBD1 on 6 matching bases. Trimming stripped 7 bases from V and 4 bases from J, with 10 bases between. The CDR3 is made up of 12 amino acids. CDR1 and CDR2 (germline): MDHEN, SYDVKM. CDR3 amino acids: CASTSDSYGYTF. The CDR3 nucleotides read TGTGCCAGCACGTCGGACAGCTATGGCTACACCTTC.

The chain has TRBV9 and TRBJ2-3; D perhaps matches TRBD2 (6 bases). This CDR3 contains 16 residues. Trimming left V 0 bases short and J 2 bases short, with 13 bases between. Per the germline V gene, CDR1 is SGDLS and CDR2 is YYNGEE. The CDR3 DNA reads TGTGCCAGCAGCGTAGAGGCGGGATGGGACACAGATACGCAGTATTTT. Encoded protein: CASSVEAGWDTDTQYF. Full variable domain (rest looked up from reference TRBV9 and TRBJ2-3): DSGVTQTPKHLITATGQRVTLRCSPRSGDLSVYWYQQSLDQGLQFLIQYYNGEERAKGNILERFSAQQFPDLHSELNLSSLELGDSALYFCASSVEAGWDTDTQYFGPGTRLTVL.

The V gene is TRBV7-6, the J gene TRBJ2-5, with D tentatively TRBD2 (7 bases). The CDR3 is made up of 16 amino acids. Germline-derived CDR1 and CDR2 are SGHVS and FNYEAQ. V was cut by 5 bases and J by 3 bases, with 19 bases left in between. This CDR3 is CASSGGASDSEETQYF. The CDR3 nucleotides are TGTGCCAGCAGCGGGGGGGCTAGCGACTCTGAAGAGACCCAGTACTTC.

The chain combines TRBV9 with TRBJ2-7, with D possibly TRBD2 on 5 matching bases. This CDR3 contains 16 residues. Between the trimmed V and J ends, which lost 0 bases and 2 bases, there was a span of 15 bases. Germline-derived CDR1 and CDR2 are SGDLS and YYNGEE. CDR3 bases: TGTGCCAGCAGCGTAGATTGGACTGTCGCACCCTACGAGCAGTACTTC. Amino acids: CASSVDWTVAPYEQYF.

The chain carries TRBV7-2 and TRBJ2-5; 7 positions agree with TRBD1. With V trimmed by 2 bases and J by 2 bases, 5 bases remained unmatched. The length of the CDR3 is 15 residues. Germline values: CDR1 SGHTA, CDR2 FQGNSA. This CDR3 reads CASSLLGTAQETQYF. In DNA form, the CDR3 reads TGTGCCAGCAGCTTACTCGGGACAGCGCAAGAGACCCAGTACTTC.

This clonotype has more than one count but fewer than ten. This chain joins TRBV12-3 or TRBV12-4 and TRBJ2-2; D uncertain. CDR3 length: 13 amino acids. The V end was cut by 2 bases, the J end by 7 bases, with 8 bases between. Written as DNA, the CDR3 is TGTGCCAGCAGTTTAATATTCGGCGGGGAGCTGTTTTTT. This codes for CASSLIFGGELFF.

The rearrangement joins TRBV4-3 to TRBJ2-6; a possible D gene is TRBD2 (6 bases). Germline loops: CDR1 LGHNA, CDR2 YSLEER. Trimming pared 0 bases from V and 3 bases from J, leaving 12 bases between. This CDR3 spans 17 amino acids. CDR3 sequence (DNA): TGCGCCAGCAGCCAAGATTACGGAGGGAATGGGGCCAACGTCCTGACTTTC. It specifies CASSQDYGGNGANVLTF.

This clonotype was found a few times. The rearrangement joins TRBV2 to TRBJ1-4; TRBD1 matches 7 bases. Germline V gene lookup returns CDR1 SNHLY and CDR2 FYNNEI. The CDR3 runs 15 residues. V was pared by 5 bases and J by 4 bases, with 7 bases of the junction left unmatched. The CDR3 DNA reads as TGTGCCAGCAGTCGGCGACAGGGCAGTAATGAAAAACTGTTTTTT. Translation: CASSRRQGSNEKLFF. Full variable domain (missing parts from reference TRBV2 and TRBJ1-4): EPEVTQTPSHQVTQMGQEVILRCVPISNHLYFYWYRQILGQKVEFLVSFYNNEISEKSEIFDDQFSVERPDGSNFTLKIRSTKLEDSAMYFCASSRRQGSNEKLFFGSGTQLSVL.

This clonotype was counted many times. The chain carries TRBV20-1 and TRBJ2-3; tentative D call: TRBD1 (6 bases). CDR1 and CDR2 (germline): DFQATT, SNEGSKA (reference sequence). The ends were cut back, 2 bases at V and 11 bases at J, with 14 bases in the middle. CDR3 length: 12 amino acids. CDR3 region: CSARSGVTVQYF. Here the CDR3 DNA reads TGCAGTGCTAGATCAGGGGTAACAGTGCAGTATTTT.

This chain uses TRBV4-3 with TRBJ2-4, with 8 nucleotides matching TRBD1. Germline V gene lookup returns CDR1 LGHNA and CDR2 YSLEER. The CDR3 covers 18 residues. V was pared by 0 bases and J by 3 bases, with 10 bases of the junction left unmatched. The CDR3 sequence is CASSQDPAQGASKNIQYF. In DNA form, the CDR3 reads TGCGCCAGCAGCCAAGATCCCGCGCAGGGGGCTAGCAAAAACATTCAGTACTTC.

The V gene is TRBV28, the J gene TRBJ1-2; weak D call: TRBD1 (5 bases). Deletions cut 8 bases from V and 3 bases from J, with 16 bases between. This CDR3 spans 14 amino acids. Germline lookup yields CDR1 MDHEN and CDR2 SYDVKM. The CDR3 sequence is CASRGGDRDYGYTF. The DNA of the CDR3 is TGTGCCAGCCGGGGAGGGGATCGCGACTATGGCTACACCTTC.

The gene calls are TRBV5-1 and TRBJ1-4; tentatively, D is TRBD1 (6 bases). Trimming removed 1 base from V and 3 bases from J, with 10 bases in between. The germline V gene encodes CDR1 SGHRS and CDR2 YFSETQ. This CDR3 has 15 residues. The CDR3 is CASSLQGIPNEKLFF. Written as DNA, the CDR3 is TGCGCCAGCAGCTTGCAGGGGATTCCTAATGAAAAACTGTTTTTT.

The gene calls are TRBV28 and TRBJ2-7, with 8 bases fitting TRBD2. The germline gives CDR1 MDHEN, CDR2 SYDVKM. Germline trimming cut 6 bases from V and 5 bases from J; bases unmatched to any gene: 12. This CDR3 is built from 15 residues. CDR3 loop: CASREPGLVPHEQYF. The DNA of the CDR3 is TGTGCCAGCAGGGAGCCGGGACTAGTACCCCACGAGCAGTACTTC.

This clonotype occurred many times. This rearrangement joins TRBV5-1 to TRBJ2-3; D is undetermined. CDR1 and CDR2 from the germline V gene are SGHRS and YFSETQ. Trimming left V 0 bases short and J 5 bases short, with 4 bases between. The CDR3 runs 12 residues. Written as DNA, the CDR3 is TGCGCCAGCAGCTTGGCCGGAGATACGCAGTATTTT. It yields the protein CASSLAGDTQYF.

This chain connects TRBV6-6 to TRBJ2-2; 7 bases are shared with TRBD1. V lost 6 bases to trimming and J lost 6 bases; unmatched junction nucleotides: 4. The CDR3 consists of 13 residues. From germline, CDR1 is MNHNY and CDR2 SVGAGI (reference sequence). The CDR3 reads CASSAQGPGELFF. The CDR3 DNA reads TGTGCCAGCAGCGCACAGGGGCCCGGGGAGCTGTTTTTT.

The J gene is TRBJ2-5, the V gene TRBV7-2; D ambiguous. V lost 4 bases to trimming and J lost 5 bases, with 14 bases between them. The CDR3 has 14 residues. Germline loops: CDR1 SGHTA, CDR2 FQGNSA. The CDR3 is CASSSRQRRETQYF. CDR3 coding DNA: TGTGCCAGCAGCTCCCGCCAGAGACGGGAGACCCAGTACTTC.

V is TRBV7-2 and J is TRBJ2-7; TRBD2 might be the D (6 bases). The CDR3 contains 13 residues. Trimming cost V 1 base and J 3 bases, with 7 bases left between them. The V gene's germline CDR1 is SGHTA and CDR2 FQGNSA. The CDR3: CASSLGAGYEQYF. The CDR3 bases are TGTGCCAGCAGCTTAGGAGCGGGCTACGAGCAGTACTTC.

In this sample, this clonotype turned up a few times. V is TRBV29-1 and J is TRBJ1-3, with 7 bases identical to TRBD1. After removal of 6 bases from V and 1 base from J, the junction contained 6 bases not matched to a gene. Germline-derived CDR1 and CDR2 are SQVTM and ANQGSEA. The CDR3 extends over 14 amino acids. CDR3 DNA sequence: TGCAGCGTGAGGGACAGAGCATCTGGAAACACCATATATTTT. It is translated as CSVRDRASGNTIYF. Full variable domain (rest looked up from reference TRBV29-1 and TRBJ1-3): SAVISQKPSRDICQRGTSLTIQCQVDSQVTMMFWYRQQPGQSLTLIATANQGSEATYESGFVIDKFPISRPNLTFSTLTVSNMSPEDSSIYLCSVRDRASGNTIYFGEGSWLTVV.

Only a few counts were recorded for this clonotype. The V gene is TRBV6-2 or TRBV6-3, the J gene TRBJ2-7, with D perhaps TRBD1 or TRBD2 (5 bases each). Germline V gene data show CDR1 as MNHEY and CDR2 as SVGEGT. This CDR3 has 14 residues. V lost 4 bases, J lost 2 bases, and 12 bases lay in between. The CDR3 bases are TGTGCCAGCAGTTGGAGGCAGGGCCCCTACGAGCAGTACTTC. Translating gives CASSWRQGPYEQYF.

This sequence joins TRBV12-3 or TRBV12-4 and TRBJ2-7; 7 nucleotides match TRBD2. This CDR3 has 12 residues. V trimming: 5 bases; J trimming: 5 bases; junction bases outside the gene matches: 3. CDR3 nucleotides: TGTGCCAGCAGTCGGGACTACCACGAGCAGTACTTC. Its translation is CASSRDYHEQYF.

The chain joins TRBV27 to TRBJ2-3; 14 bases match TRBD2. The germline gives CDR1 MNHEY, CDR2 SMNVEV (reference sequence). The junction had 17 bases not matched to a gene; V was cut back by 0 bases and J by 6 bases. The CDR3 loop spans 21 amino acids. The CDR3 DNA is TGTGCCAGCAGTTTATCTTTCCTCACCGGGACTAGCGGGAGAAGCCCCGATACGCAGTATTTT. It is translated as CASSLSFLTGTSGRSPDTQYF.

CDR3 loop: CASSSSSTDTQYF. In nucleotides, the CDR3 is TGTGCCAGCAGTAGTAGCAGCACAGATACGCAGTATTTT. The V gene is TRBV6-4, the J gene TRBJ2-3; D is undetermined. The CDR3 loop spans 13 amino acids. V dropped 5 bases and J dropped 0 bases, with 6 bases sitting between them. Germline CDR1 reads MRHNA; CDR2 reads SNTAGT.

This clonotype was picked up a small number of times. The chain couples TRBV20-1 to TRBJ2-7; 11 positions agree with TRBD2. The CDR3 length is 15 residues. J was trimmed by 3 bases and V by 6 bases; bases with no gene match: 10. Germline V gives CDR1 DFQATT, CDR2 SNEGSKA (reference sequence). Here the CDR3 reads CSARKPGLADYEQYF. Written as DNA, the CDR3 is TGCAGTGCAAGGAAACCGGGACTAGCGGACTACGAGCAGTACTTC.

About this clonotype: A single base separates this from a much larger clone, so it may be a read error. This chain uses TRBV20-1 with TRBJ1-2, with D uncertain. The CDR3 consists of 11 residues. Germline V gene data show CDR1 as DFQATT and CDR2 as SNEGSKA (reference sequence). The CDR3 loop reads CSAIQYYSYTF. The CDR3 DNA reads TGCAGTGCCATTCAATACTATAGCTACACCTTC.

This chain uses TRBV28 with TRBJ2-7, with a possible D match to TRBD2 (6 bases). The germline V and J ends were trimmed by 8 bases and 1 base, with 18 bases remaining between them. Germline V CDR1 and CDR2: MDHEN, SYDVKM. This CDR3 comprises 15 residues. The CDR3 is CASSPRNSGSYEQYF. CDR3 coding DNA: TGTGCCAGCTCCCCCCGAAATAGCGGATCCTACGAGCAGTACTTC.

CDR3 DNA sequence: TGTGCCATCAGAATCTGGGGGGAGCAGTTCTTC. Amino acids: CAIRIWGEQFF. The chain uses TRBV10-3 and TRBJ2-1; D is possibly TRBD1 or TRBD2 (5 bases each). With 6 bases removed from V and 10 bases from J, the gap between germline ends came to 10 bases. From germline, CDR1 is ENHRY and CDR2 SYGVKD. This CDR3 has 11 amino acids.

This clonotype was detected a few times. This sequence joins TRBV7-2 and TRBJ2-2; 7 nucleotides align to TRBD2. The V segment lost 5 bases and the J segment 6 bases; nucleotides outside the gene matches: 9. CDR1 is SGHTA and CDR2 is FQGNSA in the germline V gene. The CDR3 has 15 amino acids. CDR3 DNA: TGTGCCAGCAGCCTCTCAGCGGGAACCCCCGGGGAGCTGTTTTTT. The encoded protein is CASSLSAGTPGELFF. Drawing the rest from reference TRBV7-2 and TRBJ2-2, the complete variable domain is GAGVSQSPSNKVTEKGKDVELRCDPISGHTALYWYRQSLGQGLEFLIYFQGNSAPDKSGLPSDRFSAERTGGSVSTLTIQRTQQEDSAVYLCASSLSAGTPGELFFGEGSRLTVL.